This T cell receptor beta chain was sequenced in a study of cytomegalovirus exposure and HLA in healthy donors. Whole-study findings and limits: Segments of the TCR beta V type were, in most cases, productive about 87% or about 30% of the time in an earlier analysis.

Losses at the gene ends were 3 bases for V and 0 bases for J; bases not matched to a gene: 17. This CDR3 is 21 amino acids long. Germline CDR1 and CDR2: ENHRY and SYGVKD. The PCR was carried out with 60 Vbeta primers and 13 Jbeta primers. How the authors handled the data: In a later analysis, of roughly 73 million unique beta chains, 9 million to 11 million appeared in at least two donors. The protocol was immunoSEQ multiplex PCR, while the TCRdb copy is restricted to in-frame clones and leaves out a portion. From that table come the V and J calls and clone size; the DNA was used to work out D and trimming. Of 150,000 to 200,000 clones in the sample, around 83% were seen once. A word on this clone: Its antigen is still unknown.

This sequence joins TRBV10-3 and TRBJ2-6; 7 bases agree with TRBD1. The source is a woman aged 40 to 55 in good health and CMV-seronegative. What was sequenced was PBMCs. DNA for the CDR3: TGTGCCATCAGTGATCTTCTTGACAGGGCACTAAGGGGCTCTGGGGCCAACGTCCTGACTTTC. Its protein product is CAISDLLDRALRGSGANVLTF.